These T cell receptor beta chains were read from a single sample in a study of CD8 T cells in Susac syndrome. TCRdb itself ran the immunoSEQ multiplex PCR reads through MiXCR, one entry per CDR3 protein. The sample has 55,000 to 70,000 distinct CDR3 sequences, over 90% seen once. Sequenced sample: CD8+ T cells from PBMCs. Receptors were obtained from a human donor in good health. The CDR3 runs from the conserved cysteine through the conserved F or W. Fields, in order: CDR3 protein, CDR3 length, V gene, D gene, J gene. The D gene is left open where the match is weak.

CDR3 protein: CSVEESEVSYNEQFF
CDR3 length: 15
V gene: TRBV29-1
D gene: NA
J gene: TRBJ2-1

CDR3 protein: CASSDGQGGTEAFF
CDR3 length: 14
V gene: TRBV6-4
D gene: TRBD1
J gene: TRBJ1-1

CDR3 protein: CASSLLTSGGEETQYF
CDR3 length: 16
V gene: TRBV7-9
D gene: TRBD2
J gene: TRBJ2-5

CDR3 protein: CASSLVQGADYGYTF
CDR3 length: 15
V gene: TRBV5-1
D gene: TRBD1
J gene: TRBJ1-2

CDR3 protein: CASSRGVNEQFF
CDR3 length: 12
V gene: TRBV19
D gene: NA
J gene: TRBJ2-1

CDR3 protein: CASSLDQSSYNEQFF
CDR3 length: 15
V gene: TRBV3-1
D gene: NA
J gene: TRBJ2-1

CDR3 protein: CASSLARGSGANVLTF
CDR3 length: 16
V gene: TRBV9
D gene: NA
J gene: TRBJ2-6

CDR3 protein: CASSHRPPMRQGIDGYTF
CDR3 length: 18
V gene: TRBV14
D gene: TRBD1
J gene: TRBJ1-2

CDR3 protein: CSVGGSAQYF
CDR3 length: 10
V gene: TRBV29-1
D gene: NA
J gene: TRBJ2-3

CDR3 protein: CASSQSDRGEQYF
CDR3 length: 13
V gene: TRBV4-2
D gene: NA
J gene: TRBJ2-7

CDR3 protein: CSVKANYGYTF
CDR3 length: 11
V gene: TRBV29-1
D gene: NA
J gene: TRBJ1-2

CDR3 protein: CATSDLVPGTDTGELSF
CDR3 length: 17
V gene: TRBV24-1
D gene: NA
J gene: TRBJ2-2

CDR3 protein: CSVDGGTGTGELFF
CDR3 length: 14
V gene: TRBV29-1
D gene: NA
J gene: TRBJ2-2

CDR3 protein: CASSRTSGGTAFYEQYF
CDR3 length: 17
V gene: TRBV13
D gene: TRBD2
J gene: TRBJ2-7

CDR3 protein: CASSPRGARGGYTF
CDR3 length: 14
V gene: TRBV7-8
D gene: NA
J gene: TRBJ1-2

CDR3 protein: CASSRDTNTGELFF
CDR3 length: 14
V gene: TRBV28
D gene: NA
J gene: TRBJ2-2

CDR3 protein: CSAREVYEQYF
CDR3 length: 11
V gene: TRBV20-1
D gene: NA
J gene: TRBJ2-7

CDR3 protein: CSVLTEYNEQFF
CDR3 length: 12
V gene: TRBV29-1
D gene: NA
J gene: TRBJ2-1

CDR3 protein: CASSFGSGGDSNQPQHF
CDR3 length: 17
V gene: TRBV7-9
D gene: TRBD1
J gene: TRBJ1-5

CDR3 protein: CASSILGEGNTEAFF
CDR3 length: 15
V gene: TRBV19
D gene: NA
J gene: TRBJ1-1

CDR3 protein: CASSQGGPGDTQYF
CDR3 length: 14
V gene: TRBV7-3
D gene: NA
J gene: TRBJ2-3

CDR3 protein: CASSQGDGRYTEAFF
CDR3 length: 15
V gene: TRBV4-1
D gene: NA
J gene: TRBJ1-1

CDR3 protein: CASTFKEGTEAFF
CDR3 length: 13
V gene: TRBV9
D gene: NA
J gene: TRBJ1-1

CDR3 protein: CASSMGANYEQYF
CDR3 length: 13
V gene: TRBV19
D gene: NA
J gene: TRBJ2-7

CDR3 protein: CASSLVRGETQYF
CDR3 length: 13
V gene: TRBV13
D gene: NA
J gene: TRBJ2-5

CDR3 protein: CASSQSGWGNQPQHF
CDR3 length: 15
V gene: TRBV4-1
D gene: NA
J gene: TRBJ1-5

CDR3 protein: CASSISGANVLTF
CDR3 length: 13
V gene: TRBV7-3
D gene: NA
J gene: TRBJ2-6

CDR3 protein: CASSLEAIPEAFF
CDR3 length: 13
V gene: TRBV5-1
D gene: NA
J gene: TRBJ1-1

CDR3 protein: CATGSYRGAYEQYF
CDR3 length: 14
V gene: TRBV15
D gene: TRBD1
J gene: TRBJ2-7

CDR3 protein: CASMRGRFTDTQYF
CDR3 length: 14
V gene: TRBV21-1
D gene: NA
J gene: TRBJ2-3

CDR3 protein: CATRRGLNTEAFF
CDR3 length: 13
V gene: TRBV6-2/TRBV6-3
D gene: NA
J gene: TRBJ1-1

CDR3 protein: CASSDRVSTEAFF
CDR3 length: 13
V gene: TRBV6-2/TRBV6-3
D gene: TRBD1
J gene: TRBJ1-1

CDR3 protein: CASSQEGPQGHNEQFF
CDR3 length: 16
V gene: TRBV4-1
D gene: NA
J gene: TRBJ2-1

CDR3 protein: CASSLGQGPLVGQFF
CDR3 length: 15
V gene: TRBV5-4
D gene: TRBD1
J gene: TRBJ2-1

CDR3 protein: CATSDRARDTIYF
CDR3 length: 13
V gene: TRBV15
D gene: TRBD1
J gene: TRBJ1-3

CDR3 protein: CASSKLGVQGNEKLFF
CDR3 length: 16
V gene: TRBV27
D gene: NA
J gene: TRBJ1-4

CDR3 protein: CASSVRSSGETQYF
CDR3 length: 14
V gene: TRBV12-3/TRBV12-4
D gene: NA
J gene: TRBJ2-5

CDR3 protein: CASSYSLVGELFF
CDR3 length: 13
V gene: TRBV6-5
D gene: NA
J gene: TRBJ2-2

CDR3 protein: CAWADRGGELFF
CDR3 length: 12
V gene: TRBV30
D gene: NA
J gene: TRBJ2-2

CDR3 protein: CATSDQIWDEQFF
CDR3 length: 13
V gene: TRBV24-1
D gene: NA
J gene: TRBJ2-1

CDR3 protein: CASSSLPGDSGTEAFF
CDR3 length: 16
V gene: TRBV7-8
D gene: NA
J gene: TRBJ1-1

CDR3 protein: CSVESRGAVQETQYF
CDR3 length: 15
V gene: TRBV29-1
D gene: NA
J gene: TRBJ2-5